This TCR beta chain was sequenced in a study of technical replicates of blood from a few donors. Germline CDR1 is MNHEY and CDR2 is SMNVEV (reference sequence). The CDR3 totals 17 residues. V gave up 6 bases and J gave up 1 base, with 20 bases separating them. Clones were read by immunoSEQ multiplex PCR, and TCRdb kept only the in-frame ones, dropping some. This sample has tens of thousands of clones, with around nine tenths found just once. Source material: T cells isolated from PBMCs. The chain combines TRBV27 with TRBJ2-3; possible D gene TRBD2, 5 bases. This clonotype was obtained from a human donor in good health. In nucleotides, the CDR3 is TGTGCCAGCAGCCCGCTTAATCCGGGATTGGGCACAGATACGCAGTATTTT. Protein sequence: CASSPLNPGLGTDTQYF.